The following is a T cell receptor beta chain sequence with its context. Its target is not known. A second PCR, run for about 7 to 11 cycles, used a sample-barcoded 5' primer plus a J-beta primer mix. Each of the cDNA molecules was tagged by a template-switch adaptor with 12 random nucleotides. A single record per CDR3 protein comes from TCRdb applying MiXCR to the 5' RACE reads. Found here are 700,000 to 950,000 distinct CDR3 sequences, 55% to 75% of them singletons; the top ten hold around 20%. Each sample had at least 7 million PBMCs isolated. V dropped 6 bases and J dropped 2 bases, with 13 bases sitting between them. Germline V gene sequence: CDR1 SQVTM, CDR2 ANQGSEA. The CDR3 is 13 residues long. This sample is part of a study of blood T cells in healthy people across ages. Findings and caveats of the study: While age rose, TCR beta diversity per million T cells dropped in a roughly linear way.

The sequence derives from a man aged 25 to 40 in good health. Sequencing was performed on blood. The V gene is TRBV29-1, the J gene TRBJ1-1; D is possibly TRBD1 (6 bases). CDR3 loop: CSVRGQINTEAFF. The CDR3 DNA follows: TGCAGCGTCCGAGGACAGATTAACACTGAAGCTTTCTTT.